The rows below give T cell receptor beta chains drawn from one sample of a study of STAT5B mutations in CD4+ large granular lymphocyte leukemia. Repertoires were generated with immunoSEQ multiplex PCR, while TCRdb's copy carries only in-frame clones and drops some. The table includes approximately 30,000 clones, approximately 71% detected once. The specimen was CD4+ T cells from blood buffy coats. The receptors shown here come from a human donor in good health. Both conserved end residues are trimmed from each CDR3.

length | J | V | CDR3
11 | TRBJ1-5 | TRBV7-3 | ASSLQEEQPQH
13 | TRBJ1-2 | TRBV6-5 | ASRMGQGANYGYT
12 | TRBJ2-3 | TRBV2 | ASSDLVGRGTQY
11 | TRBJ1-5 | TRBV12-5 | ASALGSNQPQH
13 | TRBJ2-3 | TRBV4-1 | ASRRTGGGTDTQY
12 | TRBJ2-2 | TRBV27 | ASRSQGAIGELF
12 | TRBJ1-4 | TRBV28 | ASSLVGRGEKLF
11 | TRBJ1-6 | TRBV2 | ASGSMYNSPLH
12 | TRBJ1-5 | TRBV2 | ASKGGNSNQPQH
15 | TRBJ2-5 | TRBV7-6 | ASSFLAGGRRGETQY
11 | TRBJ2-1 | TRBV5-6 | ASSWGGGNEQF
13 | TRBJ2-7 | TRBV6-5 | ASSYSPGEAYEQY
13 | TRBJ2-3 | TRBV9 | ASSPGTVTTDTQY
12 | TRBJ1-2 | TRBV7-8 | ASSLGGFNYGYT